Listed here are 2 T cell receptor beta chains from one sample, sequenced in a study of blood T cell repertoires in COVID-19. Using immunoSEQ multiplex PCR, the repertoire was profiled, and TCRdb retains in-frame clones only, with some absent. This table has about 80,000 clones, roughly 85% appearing once. The sequenced material came from peripheral blood. The receptors were gathered from a man in his fifties or sixties with COVID-19, enrolled during active disease.

This chain uses TRBV28 with TRBJ1-6, with 8 bases aligning to TRBD1. V was clipped by 1 base and J by 7 bases; unmatched bases: 3. This CDR3 spans 15 amino acids. Germline V lookup: CDR1 MDHEN, CDR2 SYDVKM. The CDR3 protein is CASSLSTGGNSPLHF. The CDR3, as DNA: TGTGCCAGCAGTTTATCCACAGGGGGGAATTCACCCCTCCACTTT.

This clone is a singleton in its sample. The chain joins TRBV30 to TRBJ1-5; 10 nucleotides line up with TRBD1. This CDR3 has 16 amino acids. The germline V gene has CDR1 GTSNPN and CDR2 SVGIG (reference sequence). The junction had 11 bases not matched to a gene; V was cut back by 3 bases and J by 6 bases. Here the CDR3 reads CAWSRFGGQGGQPQHF. CDR3 DNA: TGTGCCTGGAGCCGGTTCGGAGGACAGGGGGGTCAGCCCCAGCATTTT.